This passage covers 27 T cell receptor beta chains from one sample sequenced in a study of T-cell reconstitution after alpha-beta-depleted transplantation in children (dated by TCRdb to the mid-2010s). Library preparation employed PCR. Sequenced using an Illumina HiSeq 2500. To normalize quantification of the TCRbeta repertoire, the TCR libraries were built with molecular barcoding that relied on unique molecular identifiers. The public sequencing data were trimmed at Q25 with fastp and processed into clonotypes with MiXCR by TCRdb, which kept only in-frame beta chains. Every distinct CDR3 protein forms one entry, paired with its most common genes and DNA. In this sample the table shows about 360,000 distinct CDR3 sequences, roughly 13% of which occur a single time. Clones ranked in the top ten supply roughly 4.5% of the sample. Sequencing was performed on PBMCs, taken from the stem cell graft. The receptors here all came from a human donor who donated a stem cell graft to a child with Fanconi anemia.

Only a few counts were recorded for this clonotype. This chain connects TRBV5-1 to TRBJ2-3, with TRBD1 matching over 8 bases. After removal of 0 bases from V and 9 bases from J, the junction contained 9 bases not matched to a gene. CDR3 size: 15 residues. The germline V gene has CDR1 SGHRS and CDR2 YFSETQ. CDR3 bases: TGCGCCAGCAGCTTGGAGTCAGGGGGCCGTGGCACGCAGTATTTT. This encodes CASSLESGGRGTQYF.

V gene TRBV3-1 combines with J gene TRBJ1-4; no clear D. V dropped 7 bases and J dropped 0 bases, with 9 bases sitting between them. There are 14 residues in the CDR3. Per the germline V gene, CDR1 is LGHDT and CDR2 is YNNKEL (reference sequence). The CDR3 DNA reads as TGTGCCAGCACGTCGGCCGCAACTAATGAAAAACTGTTTTTT. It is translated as CASTSAATNEKLFF.

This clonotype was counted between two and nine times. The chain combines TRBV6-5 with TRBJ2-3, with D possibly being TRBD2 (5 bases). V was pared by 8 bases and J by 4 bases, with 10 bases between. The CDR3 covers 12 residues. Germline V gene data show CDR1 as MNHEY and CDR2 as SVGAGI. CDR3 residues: CASGRGPDTQYF. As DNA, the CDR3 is TGTGCCAGCGGACGGGGTCCAGATACGCAGTATTTT.

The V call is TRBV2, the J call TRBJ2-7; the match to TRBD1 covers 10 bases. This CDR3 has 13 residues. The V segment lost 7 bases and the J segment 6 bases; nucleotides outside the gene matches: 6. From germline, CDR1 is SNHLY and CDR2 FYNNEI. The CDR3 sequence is CASTRQGAGEQYF. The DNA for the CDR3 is TGTGCCAGCACCAGACAGGGGGCGGGCGAGCAGTACTTC.

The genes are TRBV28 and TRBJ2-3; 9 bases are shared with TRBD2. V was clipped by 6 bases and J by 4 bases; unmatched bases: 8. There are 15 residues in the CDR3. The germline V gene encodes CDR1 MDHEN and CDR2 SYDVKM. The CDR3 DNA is TGTGCCAGCAGCTTTAGCGGGGGAGTGGCAGATACGCAGTATTTT. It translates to CASSFSGGVADTQYF. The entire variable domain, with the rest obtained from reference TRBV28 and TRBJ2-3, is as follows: DVKVTQSSRYLVKRTGEKVFLECVQDMDHENMFWYRQDPGLGLRLIYFSYDVKMKEKGDIPEGYSVSREKKERFSLILESASTNQTSMYLCASSFSGGVADTQYFGPGTRLTVL.

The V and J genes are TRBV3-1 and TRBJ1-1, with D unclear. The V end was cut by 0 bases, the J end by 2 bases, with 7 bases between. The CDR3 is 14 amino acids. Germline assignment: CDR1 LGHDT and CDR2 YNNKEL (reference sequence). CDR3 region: CASSQDNSNTEAFF. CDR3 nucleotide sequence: TGTGCCAGCAGCCAAGATAACTCAAACACTGAAGCTTTCTTT.

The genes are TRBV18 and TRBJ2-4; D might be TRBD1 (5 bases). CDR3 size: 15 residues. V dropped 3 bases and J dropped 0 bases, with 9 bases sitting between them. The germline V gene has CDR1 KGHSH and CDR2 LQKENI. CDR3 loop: CASSPDSLAKNIQYF. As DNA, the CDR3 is TGTGCCAGCTCACCCGACAGTCTAGCCAAAAACATTCAGTACTTC.

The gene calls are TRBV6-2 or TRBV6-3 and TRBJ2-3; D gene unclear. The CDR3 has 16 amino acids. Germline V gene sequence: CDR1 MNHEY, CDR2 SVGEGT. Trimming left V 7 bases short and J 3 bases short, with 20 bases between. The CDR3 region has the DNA TGTGCCAGCACCAACCCTCATCCGTGGGGAACAGATACGCAGTATTTT. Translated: CASTNPHPWGTDTQYF.

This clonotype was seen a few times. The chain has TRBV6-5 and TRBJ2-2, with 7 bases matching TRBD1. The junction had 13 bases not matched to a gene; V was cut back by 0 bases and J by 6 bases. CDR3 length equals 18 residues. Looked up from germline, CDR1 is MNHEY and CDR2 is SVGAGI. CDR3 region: CASSYSPLTGLVPGELFF. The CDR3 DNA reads TGTGCCAGCAGTTACTCCCCCCTGACAGGGTTGGTTCCCGGGGAGCTGTTTTTT.

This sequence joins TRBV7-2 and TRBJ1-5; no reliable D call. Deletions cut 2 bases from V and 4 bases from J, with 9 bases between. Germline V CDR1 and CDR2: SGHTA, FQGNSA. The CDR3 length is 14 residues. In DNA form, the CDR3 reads TGTGCCAGCAGCTTAAGGGCAGCGAATCAGCCCCAGCATTTT. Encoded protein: CASSLRAANQPQHF.

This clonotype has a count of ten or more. CDR3 DNA: TGTGCCAGCAGCTTACAGGACAACTACAATGAGCAGTTCTTC. Translation: CASSLQDNYNEQFF. This chain links TRBV7-6 with TRBJ2-1, with a possible D match to TRBD1 (5 bases). Germline assignment: CDR1 SGHVS and CDR2 FNYEAQ. The CDR3 is 14 amino acids. V lost 2 bases to trimming and J lost 3 bases, with 8 bases between them.

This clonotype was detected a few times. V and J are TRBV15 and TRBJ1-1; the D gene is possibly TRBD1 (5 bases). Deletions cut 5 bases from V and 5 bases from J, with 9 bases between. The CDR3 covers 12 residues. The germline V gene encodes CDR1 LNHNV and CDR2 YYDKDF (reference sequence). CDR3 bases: TGTGCCACCAGCGCGGGGGGGACTGAAGCTTTCTTT. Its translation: CATSAGGTEAFF.

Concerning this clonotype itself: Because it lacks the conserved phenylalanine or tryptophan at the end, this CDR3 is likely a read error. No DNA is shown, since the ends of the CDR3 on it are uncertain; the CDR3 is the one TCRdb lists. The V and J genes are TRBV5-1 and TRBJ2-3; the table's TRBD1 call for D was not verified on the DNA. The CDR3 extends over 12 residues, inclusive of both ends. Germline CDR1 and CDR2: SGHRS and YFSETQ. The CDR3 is CASSFGGGRADI.

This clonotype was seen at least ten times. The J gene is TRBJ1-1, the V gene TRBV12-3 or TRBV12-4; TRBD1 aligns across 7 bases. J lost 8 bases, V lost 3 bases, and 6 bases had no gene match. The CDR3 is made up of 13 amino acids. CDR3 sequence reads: CASSLGQQGEAFF. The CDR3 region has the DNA TGTGCCAGCAGTTTGGGACAGCAAGGAGAAGCTTTCTTT.

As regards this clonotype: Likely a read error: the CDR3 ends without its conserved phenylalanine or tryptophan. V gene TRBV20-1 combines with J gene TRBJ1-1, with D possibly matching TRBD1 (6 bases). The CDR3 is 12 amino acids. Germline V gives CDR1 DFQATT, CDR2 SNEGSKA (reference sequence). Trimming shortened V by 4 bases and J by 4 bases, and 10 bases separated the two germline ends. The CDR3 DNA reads TGCAGTGCTACCGAGGGGGGCACTGAAGCTTTCTCT. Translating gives CSATEGGTEAFS.

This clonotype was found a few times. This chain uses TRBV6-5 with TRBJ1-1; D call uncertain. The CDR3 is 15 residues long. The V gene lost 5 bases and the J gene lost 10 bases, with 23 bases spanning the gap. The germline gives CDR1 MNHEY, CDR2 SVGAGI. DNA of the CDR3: TGTGCCAGCAGTAACCCATCCAGTGGGGAACGAGGAGCTTTCTTT. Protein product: CASSNPSSGERGAFF.

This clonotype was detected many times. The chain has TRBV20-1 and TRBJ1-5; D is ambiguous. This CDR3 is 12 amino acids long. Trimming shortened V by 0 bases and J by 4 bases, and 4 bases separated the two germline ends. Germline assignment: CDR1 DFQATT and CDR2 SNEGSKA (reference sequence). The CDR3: CSARDLNQPQHF. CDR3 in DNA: TGCAGTGCTAGAGATCTTAATCAGCCCCAGCATTTT.

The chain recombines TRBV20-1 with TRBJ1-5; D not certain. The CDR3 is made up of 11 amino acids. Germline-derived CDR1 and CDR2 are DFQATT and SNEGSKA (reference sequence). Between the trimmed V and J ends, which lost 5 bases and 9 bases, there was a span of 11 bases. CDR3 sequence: CSAWASGPQHF. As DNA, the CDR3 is TGCAGTGCTTGGGCCTCTGGGCCCCAGCATTTT.

The CDR3 sequence: CASSTGHGSADTQYF. The CDR3 DNA is TGCGCCAGCAGCACGGGACACGGAAGCGCAGATACGCAGTATTTT. The chain recombines TRBV5-1 with TRBJ2-3; possible D gene TRBD1, 6 bases. Per the germline V gene, CDR1 is SGHRS and CDR2 is YFSETQ. The CDR3 has 15 amino acids. V lost 4 bases and J 4 bases, leaving 16 bases between the germline ends.

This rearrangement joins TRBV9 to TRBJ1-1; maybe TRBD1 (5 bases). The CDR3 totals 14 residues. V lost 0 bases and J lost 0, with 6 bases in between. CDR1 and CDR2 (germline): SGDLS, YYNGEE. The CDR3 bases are TGTGCCAGCAGCGTAGCAGGGATGAACACTGAAGCTTTCTTT. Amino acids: CASSVAGMNTEAFF.

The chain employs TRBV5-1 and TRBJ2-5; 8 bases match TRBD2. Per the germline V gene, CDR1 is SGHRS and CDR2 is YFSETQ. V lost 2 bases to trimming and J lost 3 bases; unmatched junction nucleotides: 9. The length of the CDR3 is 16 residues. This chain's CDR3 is CASSFSQGSGEETQYF. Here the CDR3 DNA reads TGCGCCAGCAGCTTTTCTCAGGGTAGCGGGGAAGAGACCCAGTACTTC.

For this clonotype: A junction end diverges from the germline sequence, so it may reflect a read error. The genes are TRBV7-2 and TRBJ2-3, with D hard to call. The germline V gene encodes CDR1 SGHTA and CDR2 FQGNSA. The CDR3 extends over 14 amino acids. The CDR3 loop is CASSYGIHTDTRYF. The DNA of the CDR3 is TGTGCCAGCAGCTACGGAATTCACACAGATACGCGGTATTTT. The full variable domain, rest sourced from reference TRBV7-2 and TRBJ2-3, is GAGVSQSPSNKVTEKGKDVELRCDPISGHTALYWYRQSLGQGLEFLIYFQGNSAPDKSGLPSDRFSAERTGGSVSTLTIQRTQQEDSAVYLCASSYGIHTDTRYFGPGTRLTVL.

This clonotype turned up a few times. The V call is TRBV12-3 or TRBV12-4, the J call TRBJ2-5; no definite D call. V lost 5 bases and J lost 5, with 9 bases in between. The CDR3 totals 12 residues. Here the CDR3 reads CASSQLGETQYF. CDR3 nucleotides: TGTGCCAGCAGTCAATTAGGCGAGACCCAGTACTTC.

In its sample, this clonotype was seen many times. The CDR3: CASSLGLEDTQYF. As DNA, the CDR3 is TGTGCCAGCAGCTTAGGCCTGGAGGATACGCAGTATTTT. This chain links TRBV7-2 with TRBJ2-3; no definite D call. V was cut by 1 base and J by 6 bases, with 8 bases left in between. Per germline, CDR1 SGHTA and CDR2 FQGNSA. The CDR3 covers 13 residues.

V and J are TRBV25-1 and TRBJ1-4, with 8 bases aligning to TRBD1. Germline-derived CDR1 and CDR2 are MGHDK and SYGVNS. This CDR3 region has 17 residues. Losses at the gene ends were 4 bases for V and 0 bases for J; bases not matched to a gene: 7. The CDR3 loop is CASSGHTGGATNEKLFF. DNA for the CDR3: TGTGCCAGCAGTGGCCATACAGGGGGAGCAACTAATGAAAAACTGTTTTTT.

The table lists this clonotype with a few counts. The chain's CDR3 is CASSAGQGGGYTF. In DNA form, the CDR3 reads TGTGCCAGCAGCGCGGGACAGGGGGGTGGCTACACCTTC. The chain uses TRBV28 and TRBJ1-2; 11 bases match TRBD1. Germline loops: CDR1 MDHEN, CDR2 SYDVKM. The CDR3 loop spans 13 amino acids. J gave up 7 bases and V 6 bases, and 4 bases lay outside the gene matches.

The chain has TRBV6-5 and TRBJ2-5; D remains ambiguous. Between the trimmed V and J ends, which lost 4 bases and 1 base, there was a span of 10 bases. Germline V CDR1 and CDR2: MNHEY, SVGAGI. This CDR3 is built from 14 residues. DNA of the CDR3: TGTGCCAGCAGTTTGACATTTTCCCAAGAGACCCAGTACTTC. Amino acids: CASSLTFSQETQYF.